Sequencing of this TCR beta chain was carried out in a study of Ad26.COV2.S vaccination and SARS-CoV-2 variants (dated by TCRdb to 2020 to 2023). Concerning the study at large: Donors in the vaccine arm were drawn from COV1001, a multicentre, randomized, double-blind, placebo-controlled phase I-IIa trial testing Ad26.COV2.S in healthy adults. Ad26.COV2.S was given intramuscularly at 5x10^10 or 1x10^11 viral particles, as a single shot or as two shots 56 days apart. Throughout the experiments and outcome assessment, investigators stayed blinded to trial group allocation. TCRbeta repertoire sequencing served as the tool for gauging how specific and how broad the SARS-CoV-2-reactive T cell receptors were following Ad26.COV2.S vaccination. Participants in the trial were split at random into five groups of five each, receiving low-dose or high-dose Ad26.COV2.S once or twice, or else placebo on both occasions. A total of approximately 30 samples were included in the TCR-sequenced set, comprising some 20 Ad26.COV2.S vaccine recipients, 5 placebo recipients and 8 SARS-CoV-2 convalescent individuals. The paper as a whole reports these results and caveats: The study was not powered for comparison of responses between vaccine doses or regimens. The authors noted that total T cell responses may have been underestimated by the TCR breadth and depth analyses. Non-spike TCR breadth was comparable between vaccine and placebo recipients, consistent with the vaccine containing only spike. After vaccination, substantial breadth of spike-specific CD8+ and CD4+ T cell responses was reported. Higher spike-specific TCR breadth was observed in Ad26.COV2.S recipients than in placebo recipients (P = 0.0014).

The sample's treatment or condition, from its label and the paper: some 20 received Ad26.COV2.S at low or high dose, single or two shots; about 5 received placebo; per-sample allocation not given. Repertoires of vaccine and placebo recipients were sequenced from samples taken on day 63 after the first injection. In Cohort 1b, around 23 adults aged 18-55 years were enrolled at a single site in Boston, USA, between 29 July and 7 August 2020. Ad26.COV2.S was a replication-incompetent adenovirus type 26 vector expressing a prefusion-stabilized SARS-CoV-2 spike protein from the original Wuhan strain. TCRbeta CDR3 regions were sequenced with the immunoSEQ Assay. After extraction, genomic DNA underwent amplification by bias-controlled multiplex PCR, followed by high-throughput sequencing. Regarding the original processing steps: Collapsing and filtering of sequences were performed to quantify the absolute abundance of each unique TCRbeta CDR3 region. T cell fraction was estimated by normalization of TCRbeta template counts to usable DNA, with usable DNA being measured through amplification of reference genes present in all nucleated cells. Repertoire TCRs were annotated as SARS-CoV-2-specific by exact matching of V gene, CDR3 amino acid sequence and J gene to a known reactive TCR set. The reference SARS-CoV-2 TCR set came from MIRA and was filtered for enrichment in COVID-19-positive ImmuneCODE repertoires, removing public or cross-reactive TCRs. Using the MIRA antigens, annotated TCRs were further analysed by specific ORF or by position within an ORF. Depth was the summed frequency of annotated unique rearrangements, while breadth was defined as annotated unique rearrangements over total unique productive rearrangements. Group comparisons of TCR breadth used two-sided Wilcoxon rank-sum tests. TCRdb took this table from immuneACCESS and kept in-frame rearrangements with V and J called. Such tables lack part of the clones; where checked against another copy, unresolved V genes explain under half of the gap, and the rest is unexplained. That table is the source of V, J and clone size, and D and trimming were worked out from the DNA. Within this sample are 300,000 to 400,000 clones, with about nine tenths of them counted one time only. The leading ten clones occupy around 3.7% of the sample.

Note on this clone: Which antigen it targets is not known. Qualities for individual bases were not recorded, and no much larger clone is one base off.

The CDR3 sequence holds 14 residues, the cysteine and phenylalanine included. The retained sequence is limited to the CDR3, 42 bases, with the frame set at the first base. V ends up 0 bases short and J 3 bases short, with an unmatched junction base count of 1. CDR1 and CDR2, per the germline V gene, are SGDLS and YYNGEE. The receptor chain draws on TRBV9 and TRBJ1-1; 8 bases in the middle match TRBD1. The sequenced sample was peripheral blood, obtained in a trial of Ad26.COV2.S vaccine versus placebo. This clonotype was obtained from a person between 18 and 65 years old who received the Ad26.COV2.S COVID-19 vaccine or a placebo. The DNA is TGTGCCAGCAGCGTAGACAGGGGGGACACTGAAGCTTTCTTT. This codes for CASSVDRGDTEAFF.